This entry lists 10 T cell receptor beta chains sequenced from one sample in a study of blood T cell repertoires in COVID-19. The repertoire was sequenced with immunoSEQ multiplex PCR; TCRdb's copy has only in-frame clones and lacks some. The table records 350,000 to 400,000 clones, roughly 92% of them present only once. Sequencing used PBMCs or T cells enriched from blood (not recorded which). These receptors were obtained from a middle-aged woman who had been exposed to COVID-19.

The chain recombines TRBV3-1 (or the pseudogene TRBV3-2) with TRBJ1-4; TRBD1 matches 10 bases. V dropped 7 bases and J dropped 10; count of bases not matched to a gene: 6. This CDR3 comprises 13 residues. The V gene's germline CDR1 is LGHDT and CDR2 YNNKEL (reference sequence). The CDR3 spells CASMRQGAGKLFF. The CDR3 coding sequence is TGTGCCAGCATGAGACAGGGGGCGGGAAAACTGTTTTTT.

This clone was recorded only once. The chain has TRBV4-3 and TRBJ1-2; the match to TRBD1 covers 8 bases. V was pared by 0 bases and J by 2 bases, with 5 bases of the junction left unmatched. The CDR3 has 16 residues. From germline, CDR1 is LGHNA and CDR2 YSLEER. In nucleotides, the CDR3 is TGCGCCAGCAGCCAAGAACTAGGACAGGGCAACTATGGCTACACCTTC. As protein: CASSQELGQGNYGYTF.

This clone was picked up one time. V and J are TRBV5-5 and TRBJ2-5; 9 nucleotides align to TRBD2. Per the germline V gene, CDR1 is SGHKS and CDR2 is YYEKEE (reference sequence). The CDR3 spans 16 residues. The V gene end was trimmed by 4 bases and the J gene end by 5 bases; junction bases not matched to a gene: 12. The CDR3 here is CASSTGSSGSVETQYF. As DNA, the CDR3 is TGTGCCAGCAGCACGGGAAGTAGCGGGAGTGTCGAGACCCAGTACTTC.

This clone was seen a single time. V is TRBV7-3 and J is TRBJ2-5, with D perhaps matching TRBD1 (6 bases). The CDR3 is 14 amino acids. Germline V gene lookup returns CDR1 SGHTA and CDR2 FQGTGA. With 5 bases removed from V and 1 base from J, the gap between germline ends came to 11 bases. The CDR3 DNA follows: TGTGCCAGCAGCCCCGGACAGAGCCAAGAGACCCAGTACTTC. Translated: CASSPGQSQETQYF.

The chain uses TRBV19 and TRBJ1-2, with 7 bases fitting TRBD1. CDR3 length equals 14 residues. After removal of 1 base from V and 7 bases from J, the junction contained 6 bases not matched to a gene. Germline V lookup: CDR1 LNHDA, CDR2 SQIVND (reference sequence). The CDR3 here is CASSIVERDSGYTF. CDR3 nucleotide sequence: TGTGCCAGTAGTATAGTCGAACGGGACAGTGGCTACACCTTC. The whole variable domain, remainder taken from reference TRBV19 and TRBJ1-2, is DGGITQSPKYLFRKEGQNVTLSCEQNLNHDAMYWYRQDPGQGLRLIYYSQIVNDFQKGDIAEGYSVSREKKESFPLTVTSAQKNPTAFYLCASSIVERDSGYTFGSGTRLTVV.

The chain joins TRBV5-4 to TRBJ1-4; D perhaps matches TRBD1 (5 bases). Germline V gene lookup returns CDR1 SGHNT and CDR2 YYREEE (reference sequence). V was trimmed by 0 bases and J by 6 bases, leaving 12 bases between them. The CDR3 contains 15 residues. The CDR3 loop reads CASSLAGDGDEKLFF. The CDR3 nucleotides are TGTGCCAGCAGCTTGGCGGGGGATGGGGATGAAAAACTGTTTTTT.

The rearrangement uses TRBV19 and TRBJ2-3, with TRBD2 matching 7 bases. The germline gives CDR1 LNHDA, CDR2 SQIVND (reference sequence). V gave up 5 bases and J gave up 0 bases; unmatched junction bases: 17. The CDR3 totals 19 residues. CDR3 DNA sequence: TGTGCCAGTAGTGCCCGCCCGGGGCGGGGGACCTCTAGCACAGATACGCAGTATTTT. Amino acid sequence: CASSARPGRGTSSTDTQYF.

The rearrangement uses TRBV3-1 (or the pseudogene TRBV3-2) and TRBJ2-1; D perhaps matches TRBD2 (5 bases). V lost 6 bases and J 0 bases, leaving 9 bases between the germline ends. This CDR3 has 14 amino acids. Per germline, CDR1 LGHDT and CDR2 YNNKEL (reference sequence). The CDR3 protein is CASRGRSSYNEQFF. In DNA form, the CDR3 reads TGTGCCAGCAGGGGGAGAAGCTCCTACAATGAGCAGTTCTTC.

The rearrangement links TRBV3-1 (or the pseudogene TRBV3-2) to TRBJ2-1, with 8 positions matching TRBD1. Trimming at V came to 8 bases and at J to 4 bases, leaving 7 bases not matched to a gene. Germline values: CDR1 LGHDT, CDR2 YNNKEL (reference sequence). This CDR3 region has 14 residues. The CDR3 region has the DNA TGTGCCAGCCGCGGACAGGGATCATACAATGAGCAGTTCTTC. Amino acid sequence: CASRGQGSYNEQFF.

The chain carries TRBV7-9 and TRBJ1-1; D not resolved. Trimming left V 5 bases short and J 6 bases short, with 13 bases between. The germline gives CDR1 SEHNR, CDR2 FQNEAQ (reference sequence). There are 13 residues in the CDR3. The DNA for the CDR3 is TGTGCCAGCAGCACCACCGCGGTCTCTGAAGCTTTCTTT. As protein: CASSTTAVSEAFF.